The next 17 T cell receptor beta chains were all read from a single sample in a study of control samples from healthy donors and cancer patients. Using immunoSEQ multiplex PCR, the repertoire was profiled, and TCRdb retains in-frame clones only, with some absent. The sample has roughly 100,000 clones; roughly 91% are singletons. The sequenced sample was PBMCs. The receptors come from a man between 60 and 75 years old with lung cancer.

This sequence joins TRBV5-1 and TRBJ2-7; the D gene could be TRBD1 or TRBD2 (5 bases each). The V and J ends lost 3 bases and 0 bases respectively, with 16 bases between them. This CDR3 is 16 amino acids long. Germline CDR1 SGHRS, CDR2 YFSETQ. The CDR3 DNA reads as TGCGCCAGCAGCTCCCAGACAGCCACTAGCTCCTACGAGCAGTACTTC. This gives the protein CASSSQTATSSYEQYF.

This clone was seen a single time. This sequence joins TRBV7-8 and TRBJ1-2, with TRBD1 matching 8 bases. Losses at the gene ends were 0 bases for V and 4 bases for J; bases not matched to a gene: 4. The germline V gene encodes CDR1 SGHVS and CDR2 FQNEAQ. The CDR3 consists of 15 residues. The CDR3 nucleotides are TGTGCCAGCAGCTTAGCGCTAACAGGGGGCTATGGCTACACCTTC. It encodes CASSLALTGGYGYTF.

This clone was counted only a few times. This sequence joins TRBV12-5 and TRBJ2-1; D call uncertain. With 0 bases removed from V and 3 bases from J, the gap between germline ends came to 18 bases. Germline V gene data show CDR1 as LGHNT and CDR2 as FRNRAP. CDR3 length: 18 residues. Here the CDR3 reads CASGLVEDGRKIYNEQFF. The CDR3 DNA is TGTGCTAGTGGTTTGGTAGAGGACGGACGAAAAATCTACAATGAGCAGTTCTTC.

This chain connects TRBV11-2 to TRBJ2-7, with TRBD2 matching 11 bases. The V and J ends lost 5 bases and 2 bases, in that order; junction bases with no gene match: 5. Looked up from germline, CDR1 is SGHAT and CDR2 is FQNNGV. This CDR3 is 15 amino acids long. The CDR3 bases are TGTGCCAGCAGCCAGACTAGCGGGGCGACCTACGAGCAGTACTTC. This encodes CASSQTSGATYEQYF.

V gene TRBV9 combines with J gene TRBJ1-6; possible D gene TRBD1, 5 bases. Looked up from germline, CDR1 is SGDLS and CDR2 is YYNGEE. The CDR3 runs 16 residues. V lost 2 bases, J lost 7 bases, and 16 bases lay in between. The CDR3 DNA reads TGTGCCAGCAGCGTCGGACCGGGACTGTCCAATTCACCCCTCCACTTT. Translating it yields CASSVGPGLSNSPLHF.

This clone appeared a single time. This sequence joins TRBV7-9 and TRBJ1-1, with TRBD1 matching 7 bases. The length of the CDR3 is 13 residues. Trimming cost V 5 bases and J 10 bases; bases outside gene matches: 10. Germline values: CDR1 SEHNR, CDR2 FQNEAQ (reference sequence). CDR3 sequence reads: CASSPNTGVGAFF. In nucleotides, the CDR3 is TGTGCCAGCAGCCCCAACACAGGGGTGGGAGCTTTCTTT.

This clone occurred a few times. CDR3 sequence (DNA): TGCGCCAGCAGTTCCGGGACAGGGGGTAATGAGCAGTTCTTC. It yields the protein CASSSGTGGNEQFF. The gene calls are TRBV10-2 and TRBJ2-1; 11 nucleotides agree with TRBD1. The V gene end was trimmed by 5 bases and the J gene end by 7 bases; junction bases not matched to a gene: 4. The CDR3 loop spans 14 amino acids. CDR1 is WSHSY, CDR2 SAAADI, per germline.

The chain links TRBV18 to TRBJ2-5; TRBD1 aligns across 9 bases. The length of the CDR3 is 14 residues. The germline CDR1 and CDR2 sequences are KGHSH and LQKENI. Trimming at V came to 6 bases and at J to 2 bases, leaving 4 bases not matched to a gene. CDR3 sequence reads: CASSRGTGQETQYF. The CDR3 region has the DNA TGTGCCAGCTCCCGGGGGACAGGGCAAGAGACCCAGTACTTC.

The chain links TRBV2 to TRBJ1-5; tentative D call: TRBD1 (5 bases). Germline V lookup: CDR1 SNHLY, CDR2 FYNNEI. V lost 6 bases, J lost 6 bases, and 15 bases lay in between. The CDR3 runs to 14 residues. The DNA of the CDR3 is TGTGCCAGCAGGCCTCAGGGAGCAGGTCAGCCCCAGCATTTT. It is translated as CASRPQGAGQPQHF.

This clone was counted between two and nine times. The chain is built from TRBV30 and TRBJ2-2; the D gene is possibly TRBD1 (5 bases). CDR3 length: 15 residues. CDR1 is GTSNPN, CDR2 SVGIG, per germline (reference sequence). Trimming stripped 0 bases from V and 1 base from J, with 9 bases between. Here the CDR3 DNA reads TGTGCCTGGAGTGTGGGCAGGGTGAACACCGGGGAGCTGTTTTTT. Its translation is CAWSVGRVNTGELFF.

The chain has TRBV3-1 (or the pseudogene TRBV3-2) and TRBJ2-2, with a tentative D call TRBD1 (5 bases). This CDR3 region has 16 residues. The germline V gene encodes CDR1 LGHDT and CDR2 YNNKEL (reference sequence). V gave up 1 base and J gave up 3 bases, with 12 bases separating them. The CDR3: CASSQGQARDTGELFF. The CDR3 coding sequence is TGTGCCAGCAGCCAAGGTCAAGCCAGGGACACCGGGGAGCTGTTTTTT.

The chain recombines TRBV6-5 with TRBJ1-2, with a weak D call TRBD1 (6 bases). Germline V CDR1 and CDR2: MNHEY, SVGAGI. The CDR3 has 15 amino acids. V was trimmed by 7 bases and J by 0 bases, leaving 15 bases between them. The CDR3 loop reads CASMRTASANYGYTF. CDR3 DNA: TGTGCCAGCATGCGGACAGCTTCAGCTAACTATGGCTACACCTTC.

This chain links TRBV5-5 with TRBJ2-7; D is undetermined. CDR3 length: 13 residues. Germline assignment: CDR1 SGHKS and CDR2 YYEKEE (reference sequence). The V end lost 0 bases, the J end lost 4 bases, and 8 bases lay between the germline ends. CDR3 DNA: TGTGCCAGCAGCTTGGGTTTGGGTTACGAGCAGTACTTC. It is translated as CASSLGLGYEQYF.

The V and J genes are TRBV27 and TRBJ2-7, with D perhaps being TRBD1 or TRBD2 (5 bases each). The CDR3 covers 14 residues. V dropped 6 bases and J dropped 2 bases, with 14 bases sitting between them. Germline assignment: CDR1 MNHEY and CDR2 SMNVEV (reference sequence). The CDR3 here is CASRPGTATYEQYF. In DNA form, the CDR3 reads TGTGCCAGCAGACCCGGGACGGCCACCTACGAGCAGTACTTC.

The rearrangement links TRBV29-1 to TRBJ2-2; TRBD2 matches 7 bases. The CDR3 covers 12 residues. CDR1 and CDR2 from the germline V gene are SQVTM and ANQGSEA. The junction had 2 bases not matched to a gene; V was cut back by 7 bases and J by 3 bases. CDR3 in DNA: TGCAGCGCCGGGGGGTACACCGGGGAGCTGTTTTTT. It encodes CSAGGYTGELFF.

The chain has TRBV5-4 and TRBJ1-4; 7 bases map to TRBD1. With 4 bases clipped from V and 7 bases from J, the junction kept 10 bases outside the gene matches. Germline assignment: CDR1 SGHNT and CDR2 YYREEE (reference sequence). The CDR3 has 15 residues. The CDR3: CASSGSQGPSEKLFF. The DNA of the CDR3 is TGTGCCAGCAGCGGGTCACAGGGGCCCTCTGAAAAACTGTTTTTT.

The rearrangement links TRBV5-1 to TRBJ1-2; tentative D call: TRBD1 (5 bases). Germline V lookup: CDR1 SGHRS, CDR2 YFSETQ. The CDR3 is made up of 16 amino acids. The ends were cut back, 0 bases at V and 8 bases at J, with 20 bases in the middle. In nucleotides, the CDR3 is TGCGCCAGCAGCTTGGAGGTCGCCAGGGAAACGCGGGGCTACACCTTC. Translation gives CASSLEVARETRGYTF. Complete variable domain (other parts from reference TRBV5-1 and TRBJ1-2): KAGVTQTPRYLIKTRGQQVTLSCSPISGHRSVSWYQQTPGQGLQFLFEYFSETQRNKGNFPGRFSGRQFSNSRSEMNVSTLELGDSALYLCASSLEVARETRGYTFGSGTRLTVV.